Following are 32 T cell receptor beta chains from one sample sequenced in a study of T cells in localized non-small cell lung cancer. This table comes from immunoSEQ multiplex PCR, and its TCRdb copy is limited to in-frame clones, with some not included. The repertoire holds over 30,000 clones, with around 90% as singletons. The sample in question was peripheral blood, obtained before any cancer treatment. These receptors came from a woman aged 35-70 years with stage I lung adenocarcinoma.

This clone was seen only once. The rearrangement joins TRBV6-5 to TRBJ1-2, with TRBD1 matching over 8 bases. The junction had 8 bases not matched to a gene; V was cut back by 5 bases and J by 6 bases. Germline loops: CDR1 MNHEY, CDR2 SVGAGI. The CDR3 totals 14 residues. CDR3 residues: CASSQGQGTNGYTF. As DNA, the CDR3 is TGTGCCAGCAGTCAAGGACAGGGAACTAATGGCTACACCTTC.

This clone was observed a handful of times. The CDR3: CASSPQVLRDEQYF. The CDR3, as DNA: TGCGCCAGCAGCCCACAGGTCCTGAGGGACGAGCAGTACTTC. The J gene is TRBJ2-7, the V gene TRBV5-1; D possibly matches TRBD1 or TRBD2 (5 bases each). Germline values: CDR1 SGHRS, CDR2 YFSETQ. The CDR3 spans 14 residues. V was shortened by 4 bases and J by 5 bases, with 16 bases between the two germline ends.

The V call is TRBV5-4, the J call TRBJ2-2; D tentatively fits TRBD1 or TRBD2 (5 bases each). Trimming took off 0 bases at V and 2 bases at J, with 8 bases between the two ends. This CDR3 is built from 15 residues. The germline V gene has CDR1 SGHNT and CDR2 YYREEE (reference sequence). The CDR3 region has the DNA TGTGCCAGCAGCTTGGGAGGGGCCAACACCGGGGAGCTGTTTTTT. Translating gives CASSLGGANTGELFF.

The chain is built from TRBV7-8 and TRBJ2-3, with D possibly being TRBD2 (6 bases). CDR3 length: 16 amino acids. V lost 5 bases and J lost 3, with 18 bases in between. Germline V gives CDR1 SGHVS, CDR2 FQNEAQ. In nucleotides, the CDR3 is TGTGCCAGCAGCGCCGGCGTGCGGGACGGGACAGATACGCAGTATTTT. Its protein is CASSAGVRDGTDTQYF. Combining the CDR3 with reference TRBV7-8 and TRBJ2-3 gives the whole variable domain GAGVSQSPRYKVAKRGQDVALRCDPISGHVSLFWYQQALGQGPEFLTYFQNEAQLDKSGLPSDRFFAERPEGSVSTLKIQRTQQEDSAVYLCASSAGVRDGTDTQYFGPGTRLTVL.

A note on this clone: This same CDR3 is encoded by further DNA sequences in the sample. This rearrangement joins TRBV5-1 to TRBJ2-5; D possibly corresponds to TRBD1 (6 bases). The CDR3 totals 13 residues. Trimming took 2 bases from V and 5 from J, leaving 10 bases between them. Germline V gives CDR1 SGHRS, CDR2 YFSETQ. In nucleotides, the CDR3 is TGCGCCAGCAGCTTAACAGGGACGGAGACCCAGTACTTC. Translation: CASSLTGTETQYF.

The CDR3 sequence is CAWSGGTDYEKLFF. CDR3 coding DNA: TGTGCCTGGAGTGGAGGGACAGATTATGAAAAACTGTTTTTT. The chain employs TRBV30 and TRBJ1-4, with 7 nucleotides matching TRBD1. CDR3 length: 14 amino acids. From germline, CDR1 is GTSNPN and CDR2 SVGIG (reference sequence). V gave up 1 base and J gave up 6 bases; unmatched junction bases: 5.

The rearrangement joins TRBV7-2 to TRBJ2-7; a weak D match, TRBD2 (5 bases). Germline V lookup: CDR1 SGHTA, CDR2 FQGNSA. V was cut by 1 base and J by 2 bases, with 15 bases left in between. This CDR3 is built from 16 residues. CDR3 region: CASSLESGSSPYEQYF. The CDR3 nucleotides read TGTGCCAGCAGCTTAGAATCGGGAAGCTCGCCCTACGAGCAGTACTTC. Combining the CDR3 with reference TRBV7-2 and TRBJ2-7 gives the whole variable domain GAGVSQSPSNKVTEKGKDVELRCDPISGHTALYWYRQSLGQGLEFLIYFQGNSAPDKSGLPSDRFSAERTGGSVSTLTIQRTQQEDSAVYLCASSLESGSSPYEQYFGPGTRLTVT.

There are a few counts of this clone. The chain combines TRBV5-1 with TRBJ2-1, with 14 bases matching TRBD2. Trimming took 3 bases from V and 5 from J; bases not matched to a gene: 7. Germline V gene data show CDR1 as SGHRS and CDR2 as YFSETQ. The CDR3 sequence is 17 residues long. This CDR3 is CASSSPTSGRADNEQFF. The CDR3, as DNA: TGCGCCAGCAGCTCCCCGACTAGCGGGAGGGCCGACAATGAGCAGTTCTTC.

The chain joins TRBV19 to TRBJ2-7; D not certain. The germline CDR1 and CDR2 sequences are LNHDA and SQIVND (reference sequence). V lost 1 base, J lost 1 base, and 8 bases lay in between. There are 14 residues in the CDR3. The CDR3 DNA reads TGTGCCAGTAGTATAGTTGGGCAGTCCTACGAGCAGTACTTC. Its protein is CASSIVGQSYEQYF.

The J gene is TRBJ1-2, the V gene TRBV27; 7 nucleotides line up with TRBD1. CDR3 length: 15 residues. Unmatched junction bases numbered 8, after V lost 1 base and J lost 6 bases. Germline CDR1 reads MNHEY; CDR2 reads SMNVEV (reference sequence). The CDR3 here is CASSLYRQGLDGYTF. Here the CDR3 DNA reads TGTGCCAGCAGTTTATACAGACAGGGTTTGGATGGCTACACCTTC.

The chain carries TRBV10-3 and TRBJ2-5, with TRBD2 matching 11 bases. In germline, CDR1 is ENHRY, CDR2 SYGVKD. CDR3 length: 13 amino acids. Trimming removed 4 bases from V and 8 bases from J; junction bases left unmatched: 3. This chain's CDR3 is CAISAGTSGTQYF. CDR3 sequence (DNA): TGTGCCATCAGTGCCGGGACTAGCGGAACCCAGTACTTC.

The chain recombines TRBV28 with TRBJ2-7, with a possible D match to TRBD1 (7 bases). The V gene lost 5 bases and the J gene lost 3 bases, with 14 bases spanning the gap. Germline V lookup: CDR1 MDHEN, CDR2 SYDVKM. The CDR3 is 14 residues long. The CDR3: CASSPGGTFYEQYF. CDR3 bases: TGTGCCAGCAGTCCAGGGGGGACCTTCTACGAGCAGTACTTC.

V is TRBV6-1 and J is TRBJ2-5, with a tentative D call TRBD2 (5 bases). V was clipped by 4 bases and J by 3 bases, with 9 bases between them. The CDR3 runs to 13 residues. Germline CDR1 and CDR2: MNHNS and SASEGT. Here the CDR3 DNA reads TGTGCCAGCAGTGCCCTCGGGAAAGAGACCCAGTACTTC. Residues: CASSALGKETQYF.

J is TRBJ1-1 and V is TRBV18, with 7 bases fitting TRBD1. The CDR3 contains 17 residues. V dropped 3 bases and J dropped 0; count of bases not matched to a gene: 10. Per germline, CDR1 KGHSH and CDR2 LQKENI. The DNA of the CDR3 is TGTGCCAGCTCACCCCTCTCAGGGGGGACAGTGAACACTGAAGCTTTCTTT. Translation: CASSPLSGGTVNTEAFF. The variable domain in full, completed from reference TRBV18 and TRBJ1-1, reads NAGVMQNPRHLVRRRGQEARLRCSPMKGHSHVYWYRQLPEEGLKFMVYLQKENIIDESGMPKERFSAEFPKEGPSILRIQQVVRGDSAAYFCASSPLSGGTVNTEAFFGQGTRLTVV.

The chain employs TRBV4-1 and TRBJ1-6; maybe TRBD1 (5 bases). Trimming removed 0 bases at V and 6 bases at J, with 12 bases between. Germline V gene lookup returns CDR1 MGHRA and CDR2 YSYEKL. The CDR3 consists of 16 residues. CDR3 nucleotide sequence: TGCGCCAGCAGCCAAGAGGGACGGAACTTTAATTCACCCCTCCACTTT. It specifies CASSQEGRNFNSPLHF.

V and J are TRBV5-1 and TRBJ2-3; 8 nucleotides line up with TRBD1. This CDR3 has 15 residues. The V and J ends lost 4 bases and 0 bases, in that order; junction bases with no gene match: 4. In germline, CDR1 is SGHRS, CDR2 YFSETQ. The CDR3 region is CASSVDRASTDTQYF. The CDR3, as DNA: TGCGCCAGCAGCGTGGACAGGGCAAGCACAGATACGCAGTATTTT.

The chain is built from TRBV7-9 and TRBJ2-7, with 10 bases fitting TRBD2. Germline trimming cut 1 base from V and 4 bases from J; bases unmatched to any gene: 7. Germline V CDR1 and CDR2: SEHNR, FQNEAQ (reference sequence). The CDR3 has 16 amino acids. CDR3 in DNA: TGTGCCAGCAGCTTAGATCGTGCTAGCGGGAGTTACGAGCAGTACTTC. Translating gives CASSLDRASGSYEQYF.

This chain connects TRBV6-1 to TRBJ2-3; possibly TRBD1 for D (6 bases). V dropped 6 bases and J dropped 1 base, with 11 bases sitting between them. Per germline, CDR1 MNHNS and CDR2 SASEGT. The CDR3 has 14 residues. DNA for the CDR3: TGTGCCAGCAGCTCAGGGGAAGGCACAGATACGCAGTATTTT. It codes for CASSSGEGTDTQYF.

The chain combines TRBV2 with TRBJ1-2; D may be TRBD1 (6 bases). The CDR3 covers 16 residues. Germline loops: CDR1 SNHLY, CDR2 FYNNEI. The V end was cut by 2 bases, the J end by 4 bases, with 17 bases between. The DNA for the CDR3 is TGTGCCAGCAGTGAATTGTTCAGGGGAAACTTCTATGGCTACACCTTC. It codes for CASSELFRGNFYGYTF.

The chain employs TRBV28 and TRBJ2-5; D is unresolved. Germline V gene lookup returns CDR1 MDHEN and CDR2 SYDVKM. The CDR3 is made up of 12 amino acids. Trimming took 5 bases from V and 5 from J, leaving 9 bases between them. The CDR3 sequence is CASSRQMETQYF. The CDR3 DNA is TGTGCCAGCAGTCGCCAGATGGAGACCCAGTACTTC.

The CDR3 DNA reads TGTGCCAGCCTGATCCCGACGGGGAGAGAGACCCAGTACTTC. Its translation: CASLIPTGRETQYF. The V and J genes are TRBV21-1 and TRBJ2-5; TRBD2, as called in the table, went unchecked against the DNA. TRBV21-1 is a listed pseudogene. The CDR3 has 14 amino acids.

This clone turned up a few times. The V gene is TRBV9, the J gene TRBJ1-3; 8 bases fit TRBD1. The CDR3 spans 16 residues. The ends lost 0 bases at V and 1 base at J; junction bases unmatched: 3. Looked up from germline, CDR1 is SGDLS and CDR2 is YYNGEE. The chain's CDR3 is CASSVGHRGSGNTIYF. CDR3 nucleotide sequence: TGTGCCAGCAGCGTAGGTCACAGGGGGTCTGGAAACACCATATATTTT. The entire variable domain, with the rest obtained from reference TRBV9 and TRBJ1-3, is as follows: DSGVTQTPKHLITATGQRVTLRCSPRSGDLSVYWYQQSLDQGLQFLIQYYNGEERAKGNILERFSAQQFPDLHSELNLSSLELGDSALYFCASSVGHRGSGNTIYFGEGSWLTVV.

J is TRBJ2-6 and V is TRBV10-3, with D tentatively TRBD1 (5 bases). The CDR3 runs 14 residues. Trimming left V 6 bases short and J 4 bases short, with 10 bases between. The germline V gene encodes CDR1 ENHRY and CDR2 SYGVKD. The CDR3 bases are TGTGCCATCAGGACAGTTTACGGGGCCAACGTCCTGACTTTC. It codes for CAIRTVYGANVLTF.

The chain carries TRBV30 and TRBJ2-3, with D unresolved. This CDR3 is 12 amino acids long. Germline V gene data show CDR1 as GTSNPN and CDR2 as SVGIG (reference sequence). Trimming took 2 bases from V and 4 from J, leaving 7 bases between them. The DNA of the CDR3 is TGTGCCTGGAGTATCCGGCCAGATACGCAGTATTTT. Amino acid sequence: CAWSIRPDTQYF. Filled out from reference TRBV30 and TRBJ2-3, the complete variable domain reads SQTIHQWPATLVQPVGSPLSLECTVEGTSNPNLYWYRQAAGRGLQLLFYSVGIGQISSEVPQNLSASRPQDRQFILSSKKLLLSDSGFYLCAWSIRPDTQYFGPGTRLTVL.

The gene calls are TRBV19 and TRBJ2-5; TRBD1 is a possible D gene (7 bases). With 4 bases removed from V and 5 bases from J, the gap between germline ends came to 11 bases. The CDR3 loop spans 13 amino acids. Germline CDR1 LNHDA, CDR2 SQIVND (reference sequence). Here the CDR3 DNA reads TGTGCCAGTAGTAAACAGGGGAGGGAGACCCAGTACTTC. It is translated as CASSKQGRETQYF.

In nucleotides, the CDR3 is TGTGCCAGTAGTTCTACAGGGGGCAATCAGCCCCAGCATTTT. This sequence encodes CASSSTGGNQPQHF. The chain employs TRBV19 and TRBJ1-5; 7 nucleotides line up with TRBD1. J was trimmed by 2 bases and V by 5 bases; bases with no gene match: 3. The CDR3 loop spans 14 amino acids. The germline CDR1 and CDR2 sequences are LNHDA and SQIVND (reference sequence).

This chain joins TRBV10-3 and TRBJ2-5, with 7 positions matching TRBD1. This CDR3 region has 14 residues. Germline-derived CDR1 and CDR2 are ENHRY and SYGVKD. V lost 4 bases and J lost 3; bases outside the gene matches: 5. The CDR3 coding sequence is TGTGCCATCAGTGTAACAGGGGTGGAAGAGACCCAGTACTTC. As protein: CAISVTGVEETQYF.

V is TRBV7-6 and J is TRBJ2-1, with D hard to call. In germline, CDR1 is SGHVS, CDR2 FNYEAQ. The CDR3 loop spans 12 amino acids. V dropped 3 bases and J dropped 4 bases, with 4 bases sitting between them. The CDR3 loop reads CASSLLYNEQFF. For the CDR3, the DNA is TGTGCCAGCAGCTTGTTATACAATGAGCAGTTCTTC.

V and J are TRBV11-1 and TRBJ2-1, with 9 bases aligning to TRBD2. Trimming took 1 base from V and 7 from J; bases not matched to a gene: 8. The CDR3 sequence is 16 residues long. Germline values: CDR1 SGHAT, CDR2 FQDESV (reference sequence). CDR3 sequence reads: CASSLDPAGGVNEQFF. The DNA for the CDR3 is TGTGCCAGCAGCTTAGACCCAGCGGGAGGTGTAAATGAGCAGTTCTTC.

The CDR3 coding sequence is TGCGCCAGCAGCCAAGACGGCCCCCGGTTCGGTGGCTACACCTTC. As protein: CASSQDGPRFGGYTF. The chain links TRBV4-1 to TRBJ1-2; D call uncertain. Germline V gene lookup returns CDR1 MGHRA and CDR2 YSYEKL. Trimming removed 0 bases at V and 7 bases at J, with 15 bases between. This CDR3 has 15 amino acids.

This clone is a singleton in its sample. The CDR3 bases are TGCGCCAGCAGCCCTCCCGGACGGGAGAATTCACCCCTCCACTTT. It is translated as CASSPPGRENSPLHF. The gene calls are TRBV5-1 and TRBJ1-6; D not resolved. This CDR3 contains 15 residues. In germline, CDR1 is SGHRS, CDR2 YFSETQ. Deletions cut 4 bases from V and 7 bases from J, with 15 bases between.

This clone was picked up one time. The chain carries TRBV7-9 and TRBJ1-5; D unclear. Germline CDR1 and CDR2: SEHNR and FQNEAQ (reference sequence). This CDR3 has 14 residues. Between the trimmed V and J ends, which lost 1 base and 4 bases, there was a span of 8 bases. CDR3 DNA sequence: TGTGCCAGCAGCTTAGATGCGGCTAATCAGCCCCAGCATTTT. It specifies CASSLDAANQPQHF.